Below are 14 T cell receptor beta chains sequenced from a single sample in a study of regulatory T cells in long-lasting Graves disease. Time point meaning: newly diagnosed GD, antithyroid drugs for less than 3 months. PBMCs were the source of the RNA used for TCR sequencing. Researchers made TCR beta libraries by using iRepertoire HTBI primers and running Arm-PCR on CDR3 regions. TCRdb re-called the multiplex PCR reads with MiXCR, one entry per CDR3 protein. The top ten clones hold more than 20% of a sample with about 530,000 distinct CDR3 sequences, 16% of them seen once. The sample was also reused in another study, on T cells in Graves' hyperthyroidism and ophthalmopathy.

The source material was peripheral blood mononuclear cells (PBMCs), sampled at new diagnosis, from a patient treated with antithyroid drugs. The receptor set was obtained from a woman aged 40 to 65 with Graves disease.

In this sample, this clonotype turned up many times. This rearrangement joins TRBV3-1 to TRBJ1-2; no clear D gene. V lost 1 base and J lost 7, with 10 bases in between. CDR1 LGHDT and CDR2 YNNKEL come from the germline V gene (reference sequence). This CDR3 has 13 amino acids. CDR3 sequence (DNA): TGTGCCAGCAGCCAAGCAGCCGCTGGTGGCTACACCTTC. Its translation: CASSQAAAGGYTF.

This clonotype was detected many times. This chain connects TRBV2 to TRBJ1-1; D uncertain. Per the germline V gene, CDR1 is SNHLY and CDR2 is FYNNEI. The CDR3 sequence is 13 residues long. Trimming took 6 bases from V and 1 from J, leaving 9 bases between them. CDR3: CASRVLANTEAFF. The CDR3 DNA reads as TGTGCCAGCAGGGTTCTAGCGAACACTGAAGCTTTCTTT.

This clonotype occurred a few times. The V gene is TRBV6-1, the J gene TRBJ1-2, with TRBD1 as a possible D gene (5 bases). Deletions cut 2 bases from V and 8 bases from J, with 15 bases between. Germline V lookup: CDR1 MNHNS, CDR2 SASEGT. This CDR3 spans 14 amino acids. The CDR3 sequence: CASSESGRVGGYTF. DNA for the CDR3: TGTGCCAGCAGTGAATCGGGCAGGGTGGGCGGCTACACCTTC.

This clonotype was picked up many times. This chain links TRBV20-1 with TRBJ1-1; D gene uncertain. Looked up from germline, CDR1 is DFQATT and CDR2 is SNEGSKA (reference sequence). CDR3 length: 8 residues. Trimming removed 8 bases at V and 10 bases at J, with 8 bases between. The CDR3 is CSTDRAFF. Written as DNA, the CDR3 is TGCAGTACTGATCGAGCTTTCTTT.

The chain employs TRBV19 and TRBJ1-1; D call uncertain. Germline values: CDR1 LNHDA, CDR2 SQIVND (reference sequence). The CDR3 is 13 amino acids. V was shortened by 3 bases and J by 7 bases, with 12 bases between the two germline ends. The CDR3 protein is CASSISSRFEAFF. DNA for the CDR3: TGTGCCAGTAGTATCTCCTCTCGGTTTGAAGCTTTCTTT.

This clonotype was recorded at least ten times. The chain combines TRBV5-1 with TRBJ2-3; 12 bases are shared with TRBD1. The CDR3 has 16 residues. J gave up 3 bases and V 4 bases, and 6 bases lay outside the gene matches. Germline CDR1 and CDR2: SGHRS and YFSETQ. The CDR3, as DNA: TGCGCCAGCAGCACGCAGGGACAGGGGGCAACAGATACGCAGTATTTT. Translating gives CASSTQGQGATDTQYF.

This clonotype was picked up many times. The rearrangement links TRBV7-2 to TRBJ1-1; possibly TRBD1 for D (6 bases). In germline, CDR1 is SGHTA, CDR2 FQGNSA. The CDR3 extends over 15 amino acids. The V end lost 4 bases, the J end lost 4 bases, and 16 bases lay between the germline ends. As DNA, the CDR3 is TGTGCCAGCAGCTCCATTCAGGGGTTGGGCACTGAAGCTTTCTTT. This translates into CASSSIQGLGTEAFF.

This clonotype was counted ten times or more. The chain links TRBV2 to TRBJ1-2; a weak D match, TRBD1 (6 bases). The CDR3 consists of 14 residues. In germline, CDR1 is SNHLY, CDR2 FYNNEI. Trimming pared 6 bases from V and 7 bases from J, leaving 18 bases between. This CDR3 is CASRDMGDTGGYTF. The CDR3 DNA is TGTGCCAGCAGGGATATGGGGGACACCGGTGGCTACACCTTC.

V is TRBV4-1 and J is TRBJ1-2; 8 bases align to TRBD1. The CDR3 sequence is 14 residues long. The V segment lost 4 bases and the J segment 8 bases; nucleotides outside the gene matches: 9. Germline CDR1 is MGHRA and CDR2 is YSYEKL. The chain's CDR3 is CASSRLQGARGYTF. The CDR3 DNA reads TGCGCCAGCAGCCGCCTCCAGGGGGCGCGGGGCTACACCTTC.

This clonotype was seen many times. The chain combines TRBV2 with TRBJ1-4; tentative D call: TRBD1 (6 bases). Trimming pared 2 bases from V and 7 bases from J, leaving 14 bases between. The CDR3 loop spans 15 amino acids. Per germline, CDR1 SNHLY and CDR2 FYNNEI. The CDR3 loop is CASSELSGVGEKLFF. The DNA of the CDR3 is TGTGCCAGCAGTGAATTATCAGGGGTTGGTGAAAAACTGTTTTTT.

This clonotype was counted ten times or more. The CDR3 reads CATSEPTGTRRRKGEGELFF. In nucleotides, the CDR3 is TGTGCCACCAGTGAACCTACCGGGACTAGAAGACGAAAGGGGGAGGGGGAGCTGTTTTTT. The rearrangement joins TRBV24-1 to TRBJ2-2, with 8 positions matching TRBD2. The length of the CDR3 is 20 residues. The V gene's germline CDR1 is KGHDR and CDR2 SFDVKD. The ends lost 4 bases at V and 8 bases at J; junction bases unmatched: 23.

This clonotype was seen many times. The chain joins TRBV11-1 to TRBJ2-7; D is undetermined. Deletions cut 3 bases from V and 5 bases from J, with 11 bases between. The CDR3 runs 13 residues. CDR1 and CDR2 from the germline V gene are SGHAT and FQDESV (reference sequence). CDR3 coding DNA: TGTGCCAGCAGCTTGGCTTTAAACGACGAGCAGTACTTC. Translating it yields CASSLALNDEQYF.

For the CDR3, the DNA is TGTGCCAGCAGCTATAGGACAGGCGGGTACTATGGCTACACCTTC. Amino acids: CASSYRTGGYYGYTF. The chain links TRBV5-8 to TRBJ1-2; 7 bases fit TRBD1. The junction had 8 bases not matched to a gene; V was cut back by 3 bases and J by 3 bases. Germline CDR1 SGHTS, CDR2 YDEGEE. The CDR3 sequence is 15 residues long.

This clonotype was picked up many times. This sequence joins TRBV30 and TRBJ1-2, with D uncertain. The germline V gene encodes CDR1 GTSNPN and CDR2 SVGIG (reference sequence). The CDR3 sequence is 12 residues long. The ends were cut back, 3 bases at V and 4 bases at J, with 9 bases in the middle. CDR3 region: CAWSLSPYGYTF. The CDR3 DNA is TGTGCCTGGAGCCTTTCCCCCTATGGCTACACCTTC. Full variable domain (remainder filled in from reference TRBV30 and TRBJ1-2): SQTIHQWPATLVQPVGSPLSLECTVEGTSNPNLYWYRQAAGRGLQLLFYSVGIGQISSEVPQNLSASRPQDRQFILSSKKLLLSDSGFYLCAWSLSPYGYTFGSGTRLTVV.